The present TCR beta chain was sequenced within a study of response to subunit inactivated influenza vaccine. Broader study findings: Authors suggested that a seasonal influenza vaccination recruits few new T cells each time.

TCRdb used MiXCR to reprocess the RT-PCR reads, holding one entry per CDR3 protein. The repertoire has more than 250,000 distinct CDR3 sequences, about a fifth of them found once; the top ten carry about a tenth. As concerns this clonotype: As yet, its antigen is unknown.

This CDR3 is 12 amino acids long. V was shortened by 6 bases and J by 8 bases, with 10 bases between the two germline ends. CDR1 is SEHNR and CDR2 is FQNEAQ in the germline V gene (reference sequence). V and J are TRBV7-9 and TRBJ1-4, with D possibly being TRBD1 (5 bases). The clonotype originates from a man aged 50-75 years who received an inactivated influenza vaccine. This material consisted of PBMCs from blood, taken about 20 months after vaccination. In nucleotides, the CDR3 is TGTGCCAGCAGTTTGGGACGCGAAAAACTGTTTTTT. As protein: CASSLGREKLFF.